Shown below are 21 T cell receptor beta chains from a single sample sequenced in a study of radiotherapy plus CTLA-4 blockade in lung cancer. The data were produced by immunoSEQ multiplex PCR, yet TCRdb's version contains in-frame clones alone and is incomplete. The sample shows around 45,000 clones, approximately 91% of them seen only once. Sequencing used peripheral blood, obtained from a patient treated with radiotherapy plus ipilimumab. These receptors were taken from a human donor with non-small cell lung cancer whose response to radiotherapy plus ipilimumab could not be evaluated.

The rearrangement links TRBV28 to TRBJ1-5; no definite D call. Trimming removed 6 bases from V and 4 bases from J, with 10 bases in between. Per germline, CDR1 MDHEN and CDR2 SYDVKM. CDR3 length: 13 amino acids. Here the CDR3 DNA reads TGTGCCAGCAGGGGAGTGGATAATCAGCCCCAGCATTTT. Its translation: CASRGVDNQPQHF.

This chain connects TRBV19 to TRBJ1-2, with TRBD1 matching 11 bases. V dropped 5 bases and J dropped 5; count of bases not matched to a gene: 4. The CDR3 runs to 14 residues. CDR1 and CDR2 from the germline V gene are LNHDA and SQIVND (reference sequence). The CDR3 loop is CASSEGTGGYGYTF. The CDR3 region has the DNA TGTGCCAGTAGTGAGGGGACAGGGGGATATGGCTACACCTTC. The full variable domain, in which reference TRBV19 and TRBJ1-2 provide the parts outside the CDR3, is DGGITQSPKYLFRKEGQNVTLSCEQNLNHDAMYWYRQDPGQGLRLIYYSQIVNDFQKGDIAEGYSVSREKKESFPLTVTSAQKNPTAFYLCASSEGTGGYGYTFGSGTRLTVV.

The chain links TRBV4-3 to TRBJ2-5, with 8 bases lining up with TRBD2. The germline CDR1 and CDR2 sequences are LGHNA and YSLEER. This CDR3 contains 16 residues. V lost 4 bases and J lost 3; bases outside the gene matches: 10. CDR3 sequence reads: CASSRQAGLEEETQYF. CDR3 nucleotides: TGCGCCAGCAGCCGACAGGCGGGACTAGAGGAAGAGACCCAGTACTTC.

As regards this clone: The junction shows a germline mismatch at one end, possibly a read error. Other DNA variants within this sample encode the same CDR3. The chain couples TRBV2 to TRBJ2-4, with 13 bases identical to TRBD2. Germline values: CDR1 SNHLY, CDR2 FYNNEI. This CDR3 has 16 residues. DNA for the CDR3: TGTGCCAGCGGGGGGACTAGCGGGGCGGCCAAAAACATCCAGTACTTC. Its protein is CASGGTSGAAKNIQYF. Full variable domain (outside the CDR3, taken from reference TRBV2 and TRBJ2-4): EPEVTQTPSHQVTQMGQEVILRCVPISNHLYFYWYRQILGQKVEFLVSFYNNEISEKSEIFDDQFSVERPDGSNFTLKIRSTKLEDSAMYFCASGGTSGAAKNIQYFGAGTRLSVL.

The chain is built from TRBV19 and TRBJ1-1; the match to TRBD1 covers 7 bases. CDR1 is LNHDA, CDR2 SQIVND, per germline (reference sequence). The trim removed 4 bases at V and 10 bases at J, leaving 15 bases unmatched. This CDR3 contains 15 residues. This CDR3 is CASSTGPGTALLAFF. Written as DNA, the CDR3 is TGTGCCAGTAGTACCGGACCCGGGACAGCCCTCTTAGCTTTCTTT.

The V and J genes are TRBV4-1 and TRBJ2-7; tentatively, D is TRBD1 (7 bases). V was clipped by 5 bases and J by 3 bases, with 17 bases between them. The CDR3 runs 15 residues. The germline V gene encodes CDR1 MGHRA and CDR2 YSYEKL. The CDR3 DNA sequence: TGCGCCAGCAGCGCCAGGGGGGACAGCCGCTACGAGCAGTACTTC. It codes for CASSARGDSRYEQYF.

The chain employs TRBV7-2 and TRBJ2-5; 13 nucleotides match TRBD2. The V segment lost 4 bases and the J segment 5 bases; nucleotides outside the gene matches: 7. The CDR3 sequence is 16 residues long. CDR1 is SGHTA, CDR2 FQGNSA, per germline. The CDR3 nucleotides are TGTGCCAGCAGCTCCGGACTAGCGGGAGCTTGGGAGACCCAGTACTTC. Its protein product is CASSSGLAGAWETQYF. Together with reference TRBV7-2 and TRBJ2-5, the CDR3 gives the full variable domain: GAGVSQSPSNKVTEKGKDVELRCDPISGHTALYWYRQSLGQGLEFLIYFQGNSAPDKSGLPSDRFSAERTGGSVSTLTIQRTQQEDSAVYLCASSSGLAGAWETQYFGPGTRLLVL.

This clone appeared a few times. The CDR3 sequence is CASSSRQGVDEKLFF. In DNA, the CDR3 is TGTGCCAGCAGCTCCCGACAGGGAGTAGATGAAAAACTGTTTTTT. This rearrangement joins TRBV7-9 to TRBJ1-4, with 7 bases lining up with TRBD1. CDR3 length: 15 amino acids. Germline values: CDR1 SEHNR, CDR2 FQNEAQ (reference sequence). After removal of 4 bases from V and 6 bases from J, the junction contained 8 bases not matched to a gene.

The chain employs TRBV7-2 and TRBJ2-5, with TRBD1 identical over 10 bases. V shed 3 bases, J shed 4 bases, and the junction held 2 bases outside the gene matches. The CDR3 is made up of 14 amino acids. Looked up from germline, CDR1 is SGHTA and CDR2 is FQGNSA. The CDR3 DNA reads TGTGCCAGCAGCTTTGACAGGGGGCCAGAGACCCAGTACTTC. This translates into CASSFDRGPETQYF. Variable domain in full (rest from reference TRBV7-2 and TRBJ2-5): GAGVSQSPSNKVTEKGKDVELRCDPISGHTALYWYRQSLGQGLEFLIYFQGNSAPDKSGLPSDRFSAERTGGSVSTLTIQRTQQEDSAVYLCASSFDRGPETQYFGPGTRLLVL.

The V gene is TRBV28, the J gene TRBJ1-2; 7 nucleotides line up with TRBD1. The CDR3 runs 15 residues. V dropped 6 bases and J dropped 6; count of bases not matched to a gene: 13. Germline CDR1 MDHEN, CDR2 SYDVKM. The CDR3 DNA reads TGTGCCAGCAGCGGAGGCCTATGGGACAGCCATGGCTACACCTTC. Encoded protein: CASSGGLWDSHGYTF.

This chain links TRBV19 with TRBJ2-4, with 11 bases matching TRBD1. With V trimmed by 1 base and J by 9 bases, 8 bases remained unmatched. This CDR3 has 16 amino acids. Germline CDR1 is LNHDA and CDR2 is SQIVND (reference sequence). The CDR3 sequence: CASSIGPGQGEAIQYF. DNA for the CDR3: TGTGCCAGTAGTATAGGCCCGGGACAGGGGGAGGCCATTCAGTACTTC.

The chain combines TRBV18 with TRBJ1-1; D might be TRBD1 (5 bases). Trimming removed 8 bases from V and 0 bases from J, with 10 bases in between. The CDR3 extends over 13 amino acids. The germline V gene encodes CDR1 KGHSH and CDR2 LQKENI. The CDR3: CASVDSVNTEAFF. The CDR3 region has the DNA TGTGCCAGCGTAGACAGCGTGAACACTGAAGCTTTCTTT. The whole variable domain, filled in from reference TRBV18 and TRBJ1-1, reads NAGVMQNPRHLVRRRGQEARLRCSPMKGHSHVYWYRQLPEEGLKFMVYLQKENIIDESGMPKERFSAEFPKEGPSILRIQQVVRGDSAAYFCASVDSVNTEAFFGQGTRLTVV.

J is TRBJ2-7 and V is TRBV7-8; D is undetermined. The CDR3 spans 13 residues. Trimming removed 0 bases at V and 3 bases at J, with 6 bases between. The germline CDR1 and CDR2 sequences are SGHVS and FQNEAQ. The CDR3 sequence is CASSLAVVYEQYF. For the CDR3, the DNA is TGTGCCAGCAGCTTAGCGGTAGTCTACGAGCAGTACTTC.

This clone has a single count. This chain connects TRBV9 to TRBJ1-2; 8 nucleotides line up with TRBD1. Trimming at V came to 0 bases and at J to 3 bases, leaving 4 bases not matched to a gene. Germline-derived CDR1 and CDR2 are SGDLS and YYNGEE. CDR3 size: 15 residues. Written as DNA, the CDR3 is TGTGCCAGCAGCGTAGCTCCAGGGGGCGACTATGGCTACACCTTC. This sequence encodes CASSVAPGGDYGYTF.

V and J are TRBV5-4 and TRBJ2-1; possible D gene TRBD2, 8 bases. Germline CDR1 is SGHNT and CDR2 is YYREEE (reference sequence). Trimming shortened V by 0 bases and J by 5 bases, and 12 bases separated the two germline ends. This CDR3 contains 15 residues. In DNA, the CDR3 is TGTGCCAGCAGCTTGGGCGGGGGGACAGACAATGAGCAGTTCTTC. Encoded protein: CASSLGGGTDNEQFF. Full variable domain (outside the CDR3, taken from reference TRBV5-4 and TRBJ2-1): ETGVTQSPTHLIKTRGQQVTLRCSSQSGHNTVSWYQQALGQGPQFIFQYYREEENGRGNFPPRFSGLQFPNYSSELNVNALELDDSALYLCASSLGGGTDNEQFFGPGTRLTVL.

This chain joins TRBV7-9 and TRBJ2-2, with D possibly matching TRBD1 (6 bases). CDR1 and CDR2 (germline): SEHNR, FQNEAQ (reference sequence). V gave up 4 bases and J gave up 4 bases, with 16 bases separating them. This CDR3 region has 16 residues. CDR3 region: CASSSAGGGRTGELFF. For the CDR3, the DNA is TGTGCCAGCAGCTCGGCCGGTGGGGGCCGCACCGGGGAGCTGTTTTTT.

The V call is TRBV21-1, the J call TRBJ1-2; TRBD1 is the table's D call, not checked against the DNA. TRBV21-1 is given as a pseudogene. CDR3 length: 13 amino acids. CDR3 sequence (DNA): TGTGCCCTTAAGGACATTGCTAACTATGGCTACACCTTC. Its protein product is CALKDIANYGYTF.

In DNA form, the CDR3 reads TGTGCCAGCTCACCAGCTAGCGGGAAGGGTGAGCAGTTCTTC. This encodes CASSPASGKGEQFF. V is TRBV18 and J is TRBJ2-1, with 9 nucleotides matching TRBD2. There are 14 residues in the CDR3. CDR1 is KGHSH, CDR2 LQKENI, per germline. The V gene end was trimmed by 2 bases and the J gene end by 9 bases; junction bases not matched to a gene: 5. The entire variable domain, with the rest obtained from reference TRBV18 and TRBJ2-1, is as follows: NAGVMQNPRHLVRRRGQEARLRCSPMKGHSHVYWYRQLPEEGLKFMVYLQKENIIDESGMPKERFSAEFPKEGPSILRIQQVVRGDSAAYFCASSPASGKGEQFFGPGTRLTVL.

V is TRBV30 and J is TRBJ1-3; 10 bases match TRBD1. Germline CDR1 and CDR2: GTSNPN and SVGIG (reference sequence). Trimming removed 6 bases from V and 0 bases from J; junction bases left unmatched: 2. The CDR3 contains 14 residues. This CDR3 reads CACRTGGSGNTIYF. The CDR3 bases are TGTGCCTGTAGGACAGGGGGCTCTGGAAACACCATATATTTT.

This chain joins TRBV28 and TRBJ2-1, with 10 bases fitting TRBD2. From germline, CDR1 is MDHEN and CDR2 SYDVKM. This CDR3 has 18 amino acids. V was clipped by 0 bases and J by 6 bases; unmatched bases: 11. Here the CDR3 reads CASSLWGTLAGEGNEQFF. CDR3 nucleotide sequence: TGTGCCAGCAGTTTATGGGGGACCCTAGCGGGAGAAGGCAATGAGCAGTTCTTC.

This rearrangement joins TRBV7-9 to TRBJ2-7, with D maybe TRBD2 (6 bases). Germline lookup yields CDR1 SEHNR and CDR2 FQNEAQ (reference sequence). The V end lost 6 bases, the J end lost 2 bases, and 17 bases lay between the germline ends. There are 15 residues in the CDR3. Written as DNA, the CDR3 is TGTGCCAGCAGACCCGACTCTGGGGGGACCTACGAGCAGTACTTC. Translated, it gives CASRPDSGGTYEQYF.